The 27 T cell receptor beta chains listed next were all sequenced from one sample in a study of blood T cell repertoires in COVID-19. Only in-frame clones appear in the TCRdb table, and some are missing; sequencing was by immunoSEQ multiplex PCR. The top ten clones hold 0.75% to 0.95% of a sample with over 120,000 clones, approximately 86% of them seen once. The sample consisted of peripheral blood. The receptors here all came from a woman aged 50 to 60 with acute or convalescent COVID-19.

The chain recombines TRBV5-1 with TRBJ2-2, with 8 bases that match TRBD2. The germline V gene has CDR1 SGHRS and CDR2 YFSETQ. The V gene end was trimmed by 3 bases and the J gene end by 0 bases; junction bases not matched to a gene: 1. This CDR3 has 15 residues. The chain's CDR3 is CASSWTSSNTGELFF. In DNA form, the CDR3 reads TGCGCCAGCAGCTGGACTAGCTCGAACACCGGGGAGCTGTTTTTT.

The V and J genes are TRBV5-3 and TRBJ1-2, with TRBD1 identical over 8 bases. TRBV5-3 is filed as an ORF, its function uncertain. The CDR3 sequence is 15 residues long. V lost 3 bases, J lost 4 bases, and 8 bases stayed unmatched. The CDR3 sequence: CARSSNAGGCYGYTF. In DNA form, the CDR3 reads TGTGCCAGAAGCTCCAATGCAGGGGGCTGCTATGGCTACACCTTC.

This clone has more than one count but fewer than ten. The V call is TRBV7-3, the J call TRBJ1-1; 9 bases line up with TRBD1. The J segment lost 6 bases and the V segment lost 4 bases, leaving 3 bases of the junction unmatched. Per germline, CDR1 SGHTA and CDR2 FQGTGA. The CDR3 spans 13 residues. This chain's CDR3 is CASSSRTGAEAFF. The CDR3 coding sequence is TGTGCCAGCAGCTCCCGGACAGGGGCTGAAGCTTTCTTT.

V usage is TRBV5-1 and J usage is TRBJ2-7; 7 nucleotides match TRBD1. The CDR3 has 15 residues. Trimming at V came to 3 bases and at J to 5 bases, leaving 11 bases not matched to a gene. Looked up from germline, CDR1 is SGHRS and CDR2 is YFSETQ. The CDR3 loop is CASSSLTGQPHEQYF. For the CDR3, the DNA is TGCGCCAGCAGCTCCCTCACGGGACAGCCCCACGAGCAGTACTTC.

The V and J genes are TRBV7-6 and TRBJ2-5; D remains ambiguous. The CDR3 is made up of 13 amino acids. The V and J ends lost 4 bases and 7 bases respectively, with 13 bases between them. Germline CDR1 reads SGHVS; CDR2 reads FNYEAQ. Here the CDR3 DNA reads TGTGCCAGCAGCTCAACTTTATATGGGACCCAGTACTTC. Its translation: CASSSTLYGTQYF. The whole variable domain, remainder taken from reference TRBV7-6 and TRBJ2-5, is GAGVSQSPRYKVTKRGQDVALRCDPISGHVSLYWYRQALGQGPEFLTYFNYEAQQDKSGLPNDRFSAERPEGSISTLTIQRTEQRDSAMYRCASSSTLYGTQYFGPGTRLLVL.

V usage is TRBV5-1 and J usage is TRBJ2-1, with 10 positions matching TRBD2. CDR3 size: 18 residues. Germline CDR1 and CDR2: SGHRS and YFSETQ. V was clipped by 7 bases and J by 0 bases; unmatched bases: 13. DNA for the CDR3: TGCGCCAGCTCCTCGAGACTAGCGGGTCAAAGCTCCTACAATGAGCAGTTCTTC. Translated, it gives CASSSRLAGQSSYNEQFF.

V gene TRBV24-1 combines with J gene TRBJ2-3; 10 positions match TRBD2. The germline gives CDR1 KGHDR, CDR2 SFDVKD. The trim removed 5 bases at V and 0 bases at J, leaving 7 bases unmatched. This CDR3 has 17 residues. CDR3 coding DNA: TGTGCCACCAGTGGCCCCACTAGCGGGGCTAGCACAGATACGCAGTATTTT. It is translated as CATSGPTSGASTDTQYF.

The chain employs TRBV5-1 and TRBJ1-1; D remains unclear. CDR3 length: 16 residues. Germline V CDR1 and CDR2: SGHRS, YFSETQ. V lost 4 bases and J lost 4, with 20 bases in between. The CDR3, as DNA: TGCGCCAGCAGCCGGGATGGGGTGGGATCGGGCACTGAAGCTTTCTTT. Protein: CASSRDGVGSGTEAFF.

The chain combines TRBV7-6 with TRBJ2-2, with D perhaps matching TRBD1 (5 bases). V lost 0 bases and J lost 1, with 6 bases in between. Germline V lookup: CDR1 SGHVS, CDR2 FNYEAQ. The CDR3 runs to 15 residues. CDR3: CASSLAQGNTGELFF. DNA of the CDR3: TGTGCCAGCAGCTTAGCCCAGGGGAACACCGGGGAGCTGTTTTTT.

The chain recombines TRBV7-9 with TRBJ1-3; D may be TRBD1 (5 bases). Looked up from germline, CDR1 is SEHNR and CDR2 is FQNEAQ (reference sequence). Trimming pared 1 base from V and 2 bases from J, leaving 18 bases between. This CDR3 has 18 residues. The chain's CDR3 is CASSLDWWGPEAGNTIYF. As DNA, the CDR3 is TGTGCCAGCAGCTTAGACTGGTGGGGCCCTGAGGCTGGAAACACCATATATTTT. Drawing the rest from reference TRBV7-9 and TRBJ1-3, the complete variable domain is DTGVSQNPRHKITKRGQNVTFRCDPISEHNRLYWYRQTLGQGPEFLTYFQNEAQLEKSRLLSDRFSAERPKGSFSTLEIQRTEQGDSAMYLCASSLDWWGPEAGNTIYFGEGSWLTVV.

The chain employs TRBV14 and TRBJ2-1; 16 nucleotides agree with TRBD2. The CDR3 extends over 17 amino acids. Per the germline V gene, CDR1 is SGHDN and CDR2 is FVKESK. The V gene end was trimmed by 5 bases and the J gene end by 2 bases; junction bases not matched to a gene: 3. In DNA, the CDR3 is TGTGCCAGCAGCTCTGGGACTAGCGGGAGGGCCTACAATGAGCAGTTCTTC. Its translation is CASSSGTSGRAYNEQFF.

This clone appeared a single time. V gene TRBV21-1 combines with J gene TRBJ2-7; the table's D call, TRBD2, was not checked against the DNA. TRBV21-1 is flagged as a pseudogene. This CDR3 spans 15 amino acids. The CDR3 spells CASSRRGRLIYEQYF. CDR3 sequence (DNA): TGTGCCAGCAGCCGCAGAGGGCGGCTGATCTACGAGCAGTACTTC.

This sequence joins TRBV20-1 and TRBJ2-7; a possible D gene is TRBD2 (5 bases). Germline assignment: CDR1 DFQATT and CDR2 SNEGSKA (reference sequence). The CDR3 is 13 amino acids. V was cut by 3 bases and J by 2 bases, with 11 bases left in between. The CDR3 DNA sequence: TGCAGTGCTAGTTCTCGGCGGGCCTACGAGCAGTACTTC. Residues: CSASSRRAYEQYF.

The chain couples TRBV6-4 to TRBJ1-2; 9 bases match TRBD1. CDR3 length: 14 amino acids. CDR1 is MRHNA and CDR2 is SNTAGT in the germline V gene. J lost 4 bases, V lost 0 bases, and 0 bases had no gene match. The CDR3 DNA follows: TGTGCCAGCAGTGACTCGACAGGGGGCTATGGCTACACCTTC. This sequence encodes CASSDSTGGYGYTF.

This chain connects TRBV6-5 to TRBJ2-5, with D hard to call. This CDR3 spans 14 amino acids. Germline CDR1 and CDR2: MNHEY and SVGAGI. Trimming removed 6 bases from V and 4 bases from J, with 15 bases in between. The CDR3 nucleotides are TGTGCCAGCAGGCTACCTCGAGTCCCAGAGACCCAGTACTTC. This sequence encodes CASRLPRVPETQYF.

This chain joins TRBV29-1 and TRBJ2-7, with D tentatively TRBD2 (5 bases). The CDR3 contains 13 residues. Germline V CDR1 and CDR2: SQVTM, ANQGSEA. Trimming took 2 bases from V and 0 from J, leaving 8 bases between them. This CDR3 reads CSVEKGVSYEQYF. CDR3 nucleotides: TGCAGCGTTGAAAAGGGAGTCTCCTACGAGCAGTACTTC.

The CDR3 DNA sequence: TGTGCCAGCAGGCAGGGGGCGGGAAGCGAGCAGTACTTC. Translation gives CASRQGAGSEQYF. The rearrangement uses TRBV27 and TRBJ2-7; TRBD1 matches at 8 bases. Germline CDR1 MNHEY, CDR2 SMNVEV (reference sequence). V trimming: 6 bases; J trimming: 6 bases; junction bases outside the gene matches: 7. The CDR3 is 13 residues long.

The chain uses TRBV2 and TRBJ2-5; 12 bases are a match to TRBD2. Unmatched junction bases numbered 5, after V lost 4 bases and J lost 5 bases. Looked up from germline, CDR1 is SNHLY and CDR2 is FYNNEI. The CDR3 runs to 15 residues. CDR3 region: CASSASGGALETQYF. The CDR3, as DNA: TGTGCCAGCAGTGCTAGCGGGGGGGCCCTGGAGACCCAGTACTTC.

The V and J genes are TRBV19 and TRBJ1-2, with 9 bases matching TRBD1. Trimming took 2 bases from V and 8 from J; bases not matched to a gene: 6. This CDR3 comprises 14 residues. Per the germline V gene, CDR1 is LNHDA and CDR2 is SQIVND (reference sequence). The CDR3 here is CASSIKGTGYGYTF. CDR3 DNA sequence: TGTGCCAGTAGTATAAAGGGGACAGGGTACGGCTACACCTTC.

CDR3 bases: TGCGCCAGCAGCCCTGGGACAGGGGAATCCACAGATACGCAGTATTTT. Encoded protein: CASSPGTGESTDTQYF. The J gene is TRBJ2-3, the V gene TRBV5-1; TRBD1 agrees at 10 bases. Germline CDR1 reads SGHRS; CDR2 reads YFSETQ. V lost 4 bases to trimming and J lost 2 bases; unmatched junction nucleotides: 7. This CDR3 has 16 residues.

In nucleotides, the CDR3 is TGTGCCAGCAGCTTCAGGGGCACATATAATTCACCCCTCCACTTT. This encodes CASSFRGTYNSPLHF. This chain connects TRBV5-6 to TRBJ1-6; possible D gene TRBD1, 6 bases. CDR1 and CDR2 (germline): SGHDT, YYEEEE. The germline V and J ends were trimmed by 2 bases and 4 bases, with 10 bases remaining between them. The CDR3 loop spans 15 amino acids.

The V call is TRBV6-5, the J call TRBJ2-4, with 9 positions matching TRBD1. Germline values: CDR1 MNHEY, CDR2 SVGAGI. The J segment lost 8 bases and the V segment lost 7 bases, leaving 6 bases of the junction unmatched. CDR3 length: 13 amino acids. The CDR3 protein is CASIDRGVDIQYF. The CDR3 DNA sequence: TGTGCCAGCATCGACAGGGGGGTGGACATTCAGTACTTC.

This chain joins TRBV12-3 or TRBV12-4 and TRBJ1-5; D ambiguous. CDR3 length: 12 residues. V lost 5 bases and J 7 bases, leaving 9 bases between the germline ends. The CDR3: CASSIPGQPQHF. The DNA for the CDR3 is TGTGCCAGCAGTATACCGGGGCAGCCCCAGCATTTT.

The rearrangement links TRBV5-1 to TRBJ1-3; tentative D call: TRBD1 (5 bases). Germline V gene data show CDR1 as SGHRS and CDR2 as YFSETQ. V was pared by 0 bases and J by 0 bases, with 7 bases between. CDR3 size: 15 residues. CDR3 sequence: CASSLAGHSGNTIYF. CDR3 DNA: TGCGCCAGCAGCTTGGCAGGGCACTCTGGAAACACCATATATTTT. Together with reference TRBV5-1 and TRBJ1-3, the CDR3 gives the full variable domain: KAGVTQTPRYLIKTRGQQVTLSCSPISGHRSVSWYQQTPGQGLQFLFEYFSETQRNKGNFPGRFSGRQFSNSRSEMNVSTLELGDSALYLCASSLAGHSGNTIYFGEGSWLTVV.

V is TRBV14 and J is TRBJ2-7, with unresolved D. V lost 0 bases and J lost 2, with 5 bases in between. The germline CDR1 and CDR2 sequences are SGHDN and FVKESK. The CDR3 contains 13 residues. The CDR3 sequence: CASSQDLPYEQYF. In DNA form, the CDR3 reads TGTGCCAGCAGCCAAGATCTTCCCTACGAGCAGTACTTC.

The rearrangement uses TRBV19 and TRBJ1-4, with D perhaps matching TRBD1 (6 bases). V shed 3 bases and J shed 2 bases, with 10 bases lying between them. Germline V gives CDR1 LNHDA, CDR2 SQIVND (reference sequence). The CDR3 has 15 amino acids. CDR3 residues: CASSIGTRTNEKLFF. The DNA for the CDR3 is TGTGCCAGTAGTATCGGGACACGTACTAATGAAAAACTGTTTTTT.

This chain joins TRBV19 and TRBJ2-2; 10 nucleotides align to TRBD2. The CDR3 is 15 residues long. V lost 11 bases to trimming and J lost 1 base; unmatched junction nucleotides: 7. Germline V CDR1 and CDR2: LNHDA, SQIVND (reference sequence). This chain's CDR3 is CAAGRLAGNTGELFF. CDR3 nucleotide sequence: TGTGCCGCAGGCCGACTAGCGGGGAACACCGGGGAGCTGTTTTTT.